These 28 T cell receptor beta chains were all obtained from the same sample, sequenced in a study of T cell responses to AZD1222 COVID-19 vaccine. Produced via immunoSEQ multiplex PCR; TCRdb's table is partial and in-frame only. Of roughly 190,000 clones listed, just over 90% are singletons. The sequences come from peripheral blood, collected on day 0 of AZD1222 vaccination. Receptors originate from an adult in good health.

The V call is TRBV27, the J call TRBJ2-7; 11 nucleotides match TRBD1. CDR3 length equals 15 residues. CDR1 and CDR2 (germline): MNHEY, SMNVEV (reference sequence). J lost 5 bases, V lost 3 bases, and 6 bases had no gene match. Written as DNA, the CDR3 is TGTGCCAGCAGTTTCGGACAGGGGGCCCCGGACGAGCAGTACTTC. It translates to CASSFGQGAPDEQYF.

V and J are TRBV4-2 and TRBJ2-7; D not resolved. In germline, CDR1 is LGHNA, CDR2 YNFKEQ. V gave up 0 bases and J gave up 3 bases, with 6 bases separating them. The CDR3 contains 13 residues. The CDR3 DNA reads TGTGCCAGCAGCCAAGATCTTAGCTACGAGCAGTACTTC. The encoded protein is CASSQDLSYEQYF.

This chain links TRBV18 with TRBJ2-7; maybe TRBD1 (6 bases). CDR3 length equals 12 residues. The V gene's germline CDR1 is KGHSH and CDR2 LQKENI. V was pared by 4 bases and J by 5 bases, with 9 bases between. In nucleotides, the CDR3 is TGTGCCAGCTCACACGCAGGGGACGAGCAGTACTTC. This translates into CASSHAGDEQYF.

The chain carries TRBV18 and TRBJ1-2; 7 bases line up with TRBD1. Trimming removed 3 bases from V and 4 bases from J; junction bases left unmatched: 8. Germline V CDR1 and CDR2: KGHSH, LQKENI. The CDR3 runs to 15 residues. The CDR3 nucleotides are TGTGCCAGCTCACCCGACCGGGACAGTAGCTATGGCTACACCTTC. Translating gives CASSPDRDSSYGYTF.

The rearrangement uses TRBV6-5 and TRBJ2-1; 11 bases fit TRBD2. Germline lookup yields CDR1 MNHEY and CDR2 SVGAGI. With V trimmed by 7 bases and J by 6 bases, 2 bases remained unmatched. There are 13 residues in the CDR3. The CDR3 bases are TGTGCCAGCATAGCGGGGGGGATCAATGAGCAGTTCTTC. Residues: CASIAGGINEQFF.

The chain uses TRBV7-6 and TRBJ2-1, with 8 bases identical to TRBD2. J gave up 1 base and V 8 bases, and 10 bases lay outside the gene matches. Germline CDR1 SGHVS, CDR2 FNYEAQ. The CDR3 extends over 16 amino acids. The CDR3 spells CASQTQPGGSYNEQFF. The CDR3 nucleotides read TGTGCCAGCCAGACCCAACCGGGAGGGTCCTACAATGAGCAGTTCTTC. The full variable domain, with the rest looked up from reference TRBV7-6 and TRBJ2-1, is GAGVSQSPRYKVTKRGQDVALRCDPISGHVSLYWYRQALGQGPEFLTYFNYEAQQDKSGLPNDRFSAERPEGSISTLTIQRTEQRDSAMYRCASQTQPGGSYNEQFFGPGTRLTVL.

The chain couples TRBV5-1 to TRBJ1-1; 9 bases map to TRBD1. V lost 0 bases and J lost 2; bases outside the gene matches: 2. The CDR3 has 15 residues. CDR1 and CDR2 (germline): SGHRS, YFSETQ. The CDR3 sequence: CASSLGGQGNTEAFF. For the CDR3, the DNA is TGCGCCAGCAGCTTGGGGGGACAGGGAAACACTGAAGCTTTCTTT.

The gene calls are TRBV5-1 and TRBJ1-1; TRBD1 agrees at 7 bases. Looked up from germline, CDR1 is SGHRS and CDR2 is YFSETQ. The CDR3 consists of 14 residues. Germline trimming cut 4 bases from V and 2 bases from J; bases unmatched to any gene: 5. CDR3 sequence (DNA): TGCGCCAGCAGCCGGACAGGAGCCAACACTGAAGCTTTCTTT. Translating gives CASSRTGANTEAFF.

This chain uses TRBV25-1 with TRBJ2-1, with 15 bases matching TRBD2. This CDR3 contains 17 residues. Trimming at V came to 4 bases and at J to 3 bases, leaving 4 bases not matched to a gene. Germline lookup yields CDR1 MGHDK and CDR2 SYGVNS. CDR3 DNA sequence: TGTGCCAGCAGTGCCGGACTAGCGGGAGGGATCTACAATGAGCAGTTCTTC. Residues: CASSAGLAGGIYNEQFF.

This chain joins TRBV2 and TRBJ1-5; D is possibly TRBD1 (5 bases). The CDR3 has 16 residues. V was pared by 4 bases and J by 0 bases, with 13 bases between. The germline gives CDR1 SNHLY, CDR2 FYNNEI. CDR3 DNA sequence: TGTGCCAGCAGTGTTTTGGGAGGGGATAGCAATCAGCCCCAGCATTTT. It translates to CASSVLGGDSNQPQHF. Drawing the rest from reference TRBV2 and TRBJ1-5, the complete variable domain is EPEVTQTPSHQVTQMGQEVILRCVPISNHLYFYWYRQILGQKVEFLVSFYNNEISEKSEIFDDQFSVERPDGSNFTLKIRSTKLEDSAMYFCASSVLGGDSNQPQHFGDGTRLSIL.

The rearrangement links TRBV5-1 to TRBJ2-2; D unclear. Germline V gives CDR1 SGHRS, CDR2 YFSETQ. V gave up 5 bases and J gave up 2 bases, with 10 bases separating them. The CDR3 length is 14 residues. The CDR3 coding sequence is TGCGCCAGCAGGTCACAGCATAACACCGGGGAGCTGTTTTTT. As protein: CASRSQHNTGELFF.

The rearrangement links TRBV11-2 to TRBJ2-1; no firm D call. The CDR3 sequence is 13 residues long. Germline V CDR1 and CDR2: SGHAT, FQNNGV. The V gene lost 0 bases and the J gene lost 14 bases, with 14 bases spanning the gap. The CDR3 DNA reads as TGTGCCAGCAGCTTAGATCTGCTCTACGGTGAGTTCTTC. Protein product: CASSLDLLYGEFF.

The chain has TRBV6-6 and TRBJ1-4, with D unclear. CDR1 and CDR2 from the germline V gene are MNHNY and SVGAGI (reference sequence). The CDR3 has 14 amino acids. V shed 2 bases and J shed 7 bases, with 11 bases lying between them. The CDR3 DNA follows: TGTGCCAGCAGTTACCCGGAGATTAGTGAAAAACTGTTTTTT. It codes for CASSYPEISEKLFF.

This clone has a single count. The chain joins TRBV11-2 to TRBJ1-4; 9 nucleotides align to TRBD1. Germline V gene lookup returns CDR1 SGHAT and CDR2 FQNNGV. V was clipped by 5 bases and J by 8 bases; unmatched bases: 12. This CDR3 spans 16 amino acids. CDR3 DNA: TGTGCCAGCAGCCCACCTACAGGGGGCGGGTTGGAAAAACTGTTTTTT. Its translation is CASSPPTGGGLEKLFF.

This sequence joins TRBV7-9 and TRBJ1-2, with D uncertain. The germline V gene has CDR1 SEHNR and CDR2 FQNEAQ (reference sequence). V was clipped by 3 bases and J by 6 bases, with 8 bases between them. The CDR3 is 12 residues long. CDR3 sequence reads: CASSLYWDGYTF. CDR3 DNA: TGTGCCAGCAGCTTGTATTGGGATGGCTACACCTTC.

The genes are TRBV7-8 and TRBJ1-5; no clear D. This CDR3 is 15 amino acids long. The V gene's germline CDR1 is SGHVS and CDR2 FQNEAQ. V lost 5 bases and J lost 3, with 14 bases in between. The CDR3 sequence is CASSLILADNQPQHF. DNA of the CDR3: TGTGCCAGCAGCCTAATCCTCGCGGACAATCAGCCCCAGCATTTT. The full variable domain, completed using reference TRBV7-8 and TRBJ1-5, is GAGVSQSPRYKVAKRGQDVALRCDPISGHVSLFWYQQALGQGPEFLTYFQNEAQLDKSGLPSDRFFAERPEGSVSTLKIQRTQQEDSAVYLCASSLILADNQPQHFGDGTRLSIL.

The chain uses TRBV27 and TRBJ2-7; D may correspond to TRBD1 or TRBD2 (5 bases each). V was trimmed by 6 bases and J by 3 bases, leaving 18 bases between them. Germline lookup yields CDR1 MNHEY and CDR2 SMNVEV (reference sequence). This CDR3 comprises 15 residues. The CDR3 sequence is CASSSQIPGRYEQYF. CDR3 DNA sequence: TGTGCCAGCAGCTCTCAAATCCCGGGACGCTACGAGCAGTACTTC.

This chain connects TRBV6-6 to TRBJ1-6; D gene ambiguous. Germline CDR1 MNHNY, CDR2 SVGAGI (reference sequence). The CDR3 is 18 amino acids. The germline V and J ends were trimmed by 5 bases and 0 bases, with 17 bases remaining between them. CDR3 coding DNA: TGTGCCAGCAGTCCCCGTCGGGGTGTAAGCTCCTATAATTCACCCCTCCACTTT. Translated, it gives CASSPRRGVSSYNSPLHF.

The chain has TRBV7-2 and TRBJ1-4; D possibly corresponds to TRBD1 (6 bases). Germline assignment: CDR1 SGHTA and CDR2 FQGNSA. V lost 5 bases and J lost 3, with 16 bases in between. This CDR3 spans 16 amino acids. This chain's CDR3 is CASSMGWGAANEKLFF. The DNA of the CDR3 is TGTGCCAGCAGCATGGGGTGGGGGGCAGCTAATGAAAAACTGTTTTTT.

CDR3 DNA: TGTGCCAGCAGCTCGAGGACAGGGGGCCCCGTCGTCTATGGCTACACCTTC. It translates to CASSSRTGGPVVYGYTF. The chain uses TRBV7-9 and TRBJ1-2; 11 nucleotides agree with TRBD1. V was clipped by 4 bases and J by 4 bases; unmatched bases: 11. The germline CDR1 and CDR2 sequences are SEHNR and FQNEAQ (reference sequence). This CDR3 has 17 residues.

The chain links TRBV19 to TRBJ2-7; no firm D call. Germline V gives CDR1 LNHDA, CDR2 SQIVND (reference sequence). V was trimmed by 6 bases and J by 1 base, leaving 4 bases between them. CDR3 length: 11 residues. The CDR3, as DNA: TGTGCCAGTAGGAATTCCTACGAGCAGTACTTC. Protein product: CASRNSYEQYF.

The CDR3, as DNA: TGCAGCGTAGAAACAGGGGTCCACAATGAGCAGTTCTTC. Translated, it gives CSVETGVHNEQFF. The chain couples TRBV29-1 to TRBJ2-1; 7 bases are shared with TRBD1. Germline values: CDR1 SQVTM, CDR2 ANQGSEA. This CDR3 comprises 13 residues. With 6 bases clipped from V and 5 bases from J, the junction kept 7 bases outside the gene matches.

J is TRBJ1-1 and V is TRBV7-3, with D possibly being TRBD1 (5 bases). The germline V and J ends were trimmed by 0 bases and 3 bases, with 11 bases remaining between them. CDR1 is SGHTA, CDR2 FQGTGA, per germline. This CDR3 has 15 amino acids. CDR3 loop: CASSLTGAGDTEAFF. In DNA, the CDR3 is TGTGCCAGCAGCTTAACCGGGGCGGGAGACACTGAAGCTTTCTTT.

V gene TRBV27 combines with J gene TRBJ1-1; tentatively, D is TRBD1 (5 bases). The V gene's germline CDR1 is MNHEY and CDR2 SMNVEV (reference sequence). The CDR3 loop spans 14 amino acids. V lost 7 bases to trimming and J lost 2 bases, with 14 bases between them. Here the CDR3 DNA reads TGTGCCAGCACCCTCGGGGGTGGAAACACTGAAGCTTTCTTT. Protein sequence: CASTLGGGNTEAFF.

The chain combines TRBV11-2 with TRBJ2-2; D call uncertain. The V and J ends lost 5 bases and 6 bases respectively, with 19 bases between them. The CDR3 is made up of 16 amino acids. Germline V gene lookup returns CDR1 SGHAT and CDR2 FQNNGV. The CDR3 sequence: CASSPTAGAVPGELFF. DNA for the CDR3: TGTGCCAGCAGCCCGACCGCCGGCGCGGTCCCCGGGGAGCTGTTTTTT.

The V and J genes are TRBV27 and TRBJ2-7; 9 bases align to TRBD2. J gave up 2 bases and V 3 bases, and 8 bases lay outside the gene matches. Germline V gives CDR1 MNHEY, CDR2 SMNVEV (reference sequence). The CDR3 extends over 16 amino acids. DNA for the CDR3: TGTGCCAGCAGTTTGTTAGCGGGAGCGAACGCCTACGAGCAGTACTTC. Its translation is CASSLLAGANAYEQYF.

The chain employs TRBV5-1 and TRBJ1-4, with D tentatively TRBD1 (5 bases). The CDR3 consists of 14 residues. V was clipped by 1 base and J by 4 bases, with 8 bases between them. CDR1 SGHRS and CDR2 YFSETQ come from the germline V gene. CDR3: CASSLIGVNEKLFF. DNA for the CDR3: TGCGCCAGCAGCTTGATAGGGGTTAATGAAAAACTGTTTTTT.

The rearrangement links TRBV11-1 to TRBJ1-4, with 9 bases that match TRBD1. V lost 5 bases to trimming and J lost 8 bases; unmatched junction nucleotides: 6. The CDR3 spans 14 residues. Germline-derived CDR1 and CDR2 are SGHAT and FQDESV (reference sequence). The CDR3 DNA is TGTGCCAGCAGCCCGGGACAGGGAGAGGAAAAACTGTTTTTT. This sequence encodes CASSPGQGEEKLFF.